A selection of T cell receptor beta chains follows, all from one sample in a study of T cell responses to AZD1222 COVID-19 vaccine. The assay was immunoSEQ multiplex PCR, and TCRdb's table has in-frame clones only and misses some. The sample consists of over 85,000 clones, roughly 90% of them appearing once. Sequencing was performed on peripheral blood, taken 28 days after the second AZD1222 dose. These receptor sequences come from an adult who received the AZD1222 COVID-19 vaccine. The conserved cysteine and the conserved F or W are not part of the CDR3 here.

cdr3_length | v_call | cdr3_aa
12 | TRBV10-3 | AIRGTDSSYEQY
11 | TRBV5-8 | ASAPGRGYGYT
10 | TRBV29-1 | SVLNTAYEQY
12 | TRBV5-1 | ASSLGWTRETQY
10 | TRBV2 | ASRAGGDEQY
14 | TRBV6-2/TRBV6-3 | ASSKSQPGQQETQY
15 | TRBV27 | ASLPGGQGAQGYGYT
14 | TRBV16 | ASSPPDTLLSYEQY
9 | TRBV2 | ASSETAGEL
11 | TRBV5-4 | ASSSDGIYGYT
13 | TRBV7-2 | ASSLLGTGQETQY
12 | TRBV10-3 | AISAGLAYYEQY
10 | TRBV10-3 | AISDPPYEQY
14 | TRBV4-2 | ASSQASGADIDTQY
16 | TRBV5-5 | ASSLPSGQGSENEKLF
12 | TRBV5-1 | ASSWTASGNTIY
11 | TRBV4-1 | ASSQGVSYEQY
11 | TRBV12-5 | ASARGGTDTQY
11 | TRBV10-3 | AISVEKNTEAF
11 | TRBV6-5 | ASSRGRTDTQY
11 | TRBV10-1 | ASSEGINQPQH
12 | TRBV6-5 | ASSYDRDHYGYT
12 | TRBV5-1 | ASSIAPPNTEAF
9 | TRBV11-2 | ASSGTYEQY
11 | TRBV2 | ASRTGTNTEAF
13 | TRBV7-2 | ASSRTGTSHQPQH
13 | TRBV6-2/TRBV6-3 | ASSYGGSGNTEAF
13 | TRBV5-1 | ASSIRMHSNQPQH
12 | TRBV2 | ATSPDSPMAGYT
13 | TRBV7-3 | ASSPSGGPTYEQY
13 | TRBV7-2 | ASSEAGTAGYGYT
16 | TRBV7-8 | ASSLPRNSGGLSYEQY
11 | TRBV3-1/TRBV3-2 | ASSQDRGHGYT
15 | TRBV21-1 | ASSKKRTGSNPSGYT
11 | TRBV19 | ASSPARADTQY
10 | TRBV13 | ASSPYTGELF
11 | TRBV11-1 | ASSPLGGGEQY
11 | TRBV28 | ASRTGQNYGYT
13 | TRBV3-1/TRBV3-2 | ASSPWDRHNEKLF
14 | TRBV2 | ASSVWGAGNTGELF
11 | TRBV6-1 | ASSEDAEQTQY
13 | TRBV10-2 | ASSSTSGGPRAQY
10 | TRBV12-1 | ASRTRRGEQY
11 | TRBV5-4 | ASSRGPVQPQH